A single sample gave rise to the 25 T cell receptor beta chains below, sequenced in a study of PD-1 blockade in classical Hodgkin lymphoma. Produced via immunoSEQ multiplex PCR; TCRdb's table is partial and in-frame only. The sample records roughly 14,000 clones, roughly 69% being singletons. Every patient experienced relapse after autologous stem cell transplantation, and brentuximab vedotin exposure varied. The sample here was peripheral blood mononuclear cells (PBMCs), taken at baseline. These receptor sequences come from a human donor with classical Hodgkin lymphoma.

This clone is judged large (0.1 to 1%). The gene calls are TRBV14 and TRBJ2-7, with 8 bases that match TRBD2. Germline loops: CDR1 SGHDN, CDR2 FVKESK. The CDR3 totals 15 residues. V dropped 4 bases and J dropped 6; count of bases not matched to a gene: 11. CDR3 sequence (DNA): TGTGCCAGCAGCCCTACTCCGGGACTAGTTTCCGAGCAGTACTTC. As protein: CASSPTPGLVSEQYF. The whole variable domain, remainder taken from reference TRBV14 and TRBJ2-7, is EAGVTQFPSHSVIEKGQTVTLRCDPISGHDNLYWYRRVMGKEIKFLLHFVKESKQDESGMPNNRFLAERTGGTYSTLKVQPAELEDSGVYFCASSPTPGLVSEQYFGPGTRLTVT.

This clone was seen a single time. The V gene is TRBV19, the J gene TRBJ2-5; possibly TRBD2 for D (5 bases). The DNA end favors TRBJ2-7, so the J call may be wrong. Germline values: CDR1 LNHDA, CDR2 SQIVND (reference sequence). The CDR3 loop spans 15 amino acids. CDR3 loop: CASSMESSLTYEQYF. The CDR3 DNA reads TGTGCCAGTAGTATGGAGTCTAGCCTTACCTACGAGCAGTACTTC.

The chain recombines TRBV6-5 with TRBJ2-6; TRBD1 might be the D (6 bases). This CDR3 has 12 residues. Trimming removed 2 bases at V and 10 bases at J, with 6 bases between. Germline V lookup: CDR1 MNHEY, CDR2 SVGAGI. This CDR3 reads CASSYRGNVLTF. In DNA form, the CDR3 reads TGTGCCAGCAGTTACAGGGGGAACGTCCTGACTTTC.

The rearrangement links TRBV10-2 to TRBJ1-5; D uncertain. This CDR3 is built from 14 residues. The V gene lost 2 bases and the J gene lost 8 bases, with 13 bases spanning the gap. CDR1 WSHSY and CDR2 SAAADI come from the germline V gene. CDR3 nucleotides: TGCGCCAGCAGTGAGGAAGGCCGGGTAAAGCCCCAGCATTTT. Protein product: CASSEEGRVKPQHF.

This chain links TRBV28 with TRBJ2-1; D is perhaps TRBD1 or TRBD2 (5 bases each). Germline CDR1 MDHEN, CDR2 SYDVKM. Trimming pared 1 base from V and 8 bases from J, leaving 24 bases between. This CDR3 contains 18 residues. This chain's CDR3 is CASSLYEPFSVGVDEQFF. The CDR3 bases are TGTGCCAGCAGTTTATACGAACCCTTTAGCGTGGGGGTCGATGAGCAGTTCTTC. Looking up the rest from reference TRBV28 and TRBJ2-1 gives the full variable domain: DVKVTQSSRYLVKRTGEKVFLECVQDMDHENMFWYRQDPGLGLRLIYFSYDVKMKEKGDIPEGYSVSREKKERFSLILESASTNQTSMYLCASSLYEPFSVGVDEQFFGPGTRLTVL.

The chain has TRBV29-1 and TRBJ2-7, with 7 bases aligning to TRBD1. The CDR3 covers 11 residues. Germline CDR1 SQVTM, CDR2 ANQGSEA. Trimming at V came to 7 bases and at J to 5 bases, leaving 5 bases not matched to a gene. The CDR3 region is CSGGTVNEQYF. The CDR3 DNA reads TGCAGCGGTGGGACAGTCAACGAGCAGTACTTC.

Here the CDR3 DNA reads TGTGCCACCAGCAAATCCCGGGCGGGGACCGCTGAAGCTTTCTTT. Encoded protein: CATSKSRAGTAEAFF. V usage is TRBV15 and J usage is TRBJ1-1; tentatively, D is TRBD1 (5 bases). Trimming pared 4 bases from V and 6 bases from J, leaving 18 bases between. The CDR3 runs 15 residues. In germline, CDR1 is LNHNV, CDR2 YYDKDF (reference sequence).

The chain has TRBV10-3 and TRBJ2-3; TRBD2 aligns across 9 bases. The CDR3 totals 15 residues. Germline V lookup: CDR1 ENHRY, CDR2 SYGVKD. V shed 3 bases, J shed 6 bases, and the junction held 7 bases outside the gene matches. CDR3 DNA: TGTGCCATCAGTGACCCTAGCGGGACGAGGGATACGCAGTATTTT. This sequence encodes CAISDPSGTRDTQYF.

The chain has TRBV28 and TRBJ2-5; 7 nucleotides line up with TRBD1. V trimming: 1 base; J trimming: 5 bases; junction bases outside the gene matches: 10. The CDR3 consists of 16 residues. Germline loops: CDR1 MDHEN, CDR2 SYDVKM. The CDR3 loop reads CASSLSSDRVYETQYF. CDR3 DNA sequence: TGTGCCAGCAGTTTATCGTCTGACAGGGTTTATGAGACCCAGTACTTC.

V gene TRBV11-1 combines with J gene TRBJ2-5; 7 bases agree with TRBD1. The CDR3 runs 14 residues. V was pared by 1 base and J by 3 bases, with 2 bases of the junction left unmatched. Looked up from germline, CDR1 is SGHAT and CDR2 is FQDESV (reference sequence). CDR3 DNA: TGTGCCAGCAGCTTAGGGGACAGCAAAGAGACCCAGTACTTC. Protein: CASSLGDSKETQYF.

The chain links TRBV27 to TRBJ2-2; D is undetermined. Trimming pared 3 bases from V and 4 bases from J, leaving 9 bases between. CDR3 length: 14 amino acids. Germline V gene data show CDR1 as MNHEY and CDR2 as SMNVEV (reference sequence). This chain's CDR3 is CASSFRQTTGELFF. The CDR3 DNA sequence: TGTGCCAGCAGTTTCCGGCAAACCACCGGGGAGCTGTTTTTT.

The rearrangement uses TRBV28 and TRBJ1-2; D is uncertain. V lost 1 base and J 4 bases, leaving 7 bases between the germline ends. This CDR3 region has 13 residues. Germline lookup yields CDR1 MDHEN and CDR2 SYDVKM. This CDR3 is CASSLSALYGYTF. The DNA for the CDR3 is TGTGCCAGCAGTTTATCGGCGCTCTATGGCTACACCTTC.

A note on this clone: The identical CDR3 is also encoded by other nucleotide sequences in the sample. V usage is TRBV7-9 and J usage is TRBJ1-1; no clear D gene. The V and J ends lost 5 bases and 2 bases respectively, with 9 bases between them. Germline V gene data show CDR1 as SEHNR and CDR2 as FQNEAQ (reference sequence). The CDR3 consists of 13 residues. CDR3 nucleotide sequence: TGTGCCAGCAGCCCCCTACAAAACACTGAAGCTTTCTTT. Its protein product is CASSPLQNTEAFF.

The rearrangement links TRBV27 to TRBJ2-3; possible D gene TRBD1, 5 bases. V was cut by 6 bases and J by 0 bases, with 10 bases left in between. The CDR3 contains 14 residues. The germline V gene has CDR1 MNHEY and CDR2 SMNVEV (reference sequence). CDR3 DNA sequence: TGTGCCAGCAGACACAGGAAAAGCACAGATACGCAGTATTTT. Protein product: CASRHRKSTDTQYF.

This rearrangement joins TRBV2 to TRBJ2-3; TRBD2 might be the D (6 bases). Germline values: CDR1 SNHLY, CDR2 FYNNEI. V lost 8 bases to trimming and J lost 0 bases, with 15 bases between them. The CDR3 length is 15 residues. CDR3 nucleotides: TGTGCCAGCTGGGCCTTAGCGGCTAGCACAGATACGCAGTATTTT. Translated: CASWALAASTDTQYF.

This clone appeared a few times. The chain couples TRBV27 to TRBJ2-1; 8 bases agree with TRBD2. V was clipped by 6 bases and J by 2 bases; unmatched bases: 6. Germline CDR1 is MNHEY and CDR2 is SMNVEV (reference sequence). This CDR3 region has 15 residues. CDR3 coding DNA: TGTGCCAGCAGCGGGGGGGGAAAGACCTACAATGAGCAGTTCTTC. Translating gives CASSGGGKTYNEQFF.

This chain connects TRBV28 to TRBJ2-2; TRBD1 matches 8 bases. Germline V gives CDR1 MDHEN, CDR2 SYDVKM. Germline trimming cut 7 bases from V and 5 bases from J; bases unmatched to any gene: 6. This CDR3 is 14 amino acids long. DNA of the CDR3: TGTGCCAGCAACACAGGGGGAAGGACCGGGGAGCTGTTTTTT. Residues: CASNTGGRTGELFF.

The chain recombines TRBV27 with TRBJ2-7; 11 positions match TRBD1. The CDR3 extends over 16 amino acids. Germline-derived CDR1 and CDR2 are MNHEY and SMNVEV (reference sequence). J gave up 1 base and V 4 bases, and 6 bases lay outside the gene matches. CDR3 nucleotides: TGTGCCAGCAGTTCCCCTGGACAGGGGGCTTCCTACGAGCAGTACTTC. Its protein is CASSSPGQGASYEQYF.

The J gene is TRBJ2-1, the V gene TRBV2; a weak D match, TRBD1 (5 bases). The V end was cut by 2 bases, the J end by 4 bases, with 12 bases between. The CDR3 has 15 amino acids. Germline loops: CDR1 SNHLY, CDR2 FYNNEI. The CDR3 sequence: CASSESGHDYNEQFF. CDR3 coding DNA: TGTGCCAGCAGTGAATCAGGACACGATTACAATGAGCAGTTCTTC.

Comments on this clone: Mismatch with germline at one junction end may stem from a read error. The V call is TRBV5-6, the J call TRBJ2-1; 11 bases are shared with TRBD2. Germline-derived CDR1 and CDR2 are SGHDT and YYEEEE. The CDR3 loop spans 16 amino acids. CDR3 residues: CASSEPGLADYHEQFF. Here the CDR3 DNA reads TGTGCCAGCAGCGAGCCGGGACTAGCGGACTACCATGAGCAGTTCTTC.

This chain connects TRBV7-9 to TRBJ1-1; D is uncertain. The CDR3 spans 13 residues. The ends were cut back, 5 bases at V and 1 base at J, with 8 bases in the middle. Germline values: CDR1 SEHNR, CDR2 FQNEAQ (reference sequence). The CDR3 protein is CASSPGRNTEAFF. The CDR3, as DNA: TGTGCCAGCAGCCCCGGGAGGAACACTGAAGCTTTCTTT. Using reference TRBV7-9 and TRBJ1-1 for the parts outside the CDR3, the full variable domain is DTGVSQNPRHKITKRGQNVTFRCDPISEHNRLYWYRQTLGQGPEFLTYFQNEAQLEKSRLLSDRFSAERPKGSFSTLEIQRTEQGDSAMYLCASSPGRNTEAFFGQGTRLTVV.

The chain couples TRBV6-6 to TRBJ1-1, with D hard to call. Germline V gene lookup returns CDR1 MNHNY and CDR2 SVGAGI (reference sequence). The CDR3 consists of 13 residues. The V gene lost 2 bases and the J gene lost 9 bases, with 13 bases spanning the gap. CDR3 amino acids: CASSYDLGQQAFF. For the CDR3, the DNA is TGTGCCAGCAGTTACGACCTAGGGCAGCAAGCTTTCTTT.

V is TRBV25-1 and J is TRBJ2-1, with a weak D call TRBD2 (6 bases). Germline lookup yields CDR1 MGHDK and CDR2 SYGVNS. CDR3 length: 15 residues. V was shortened by 10 bases and J by 0 bases, with 16 bases between the two germline ends. The CDR3 nucleotides are TGTGCCACCGGGGGACCTACAGGCTCCTACAATGAGCAGTTCTTC. As protein: CATGGPTGSYNEQFF.

This clone was observed a single time. V is TRBV4-2 and J is TRBJ2-2; a possible D gene is TRBD2 (6 bases). Trimming pared 5 bases from V and 1 base from J, leaving 14 bases between. CDR1 LGHNA and CDR2 YNFKEQ come from the germline V gene. CDR3 length: 16 amino acids. CDR3 residues: CASSTGLSGNTGELFF. The CDR3 DNA sequence: TGTGCCAGCAGCACGGGACTGTCCGGGAACACCGGGGAGCTGTTTTTT.

The chain couples TRBV19 to TRBJ1-5; perhaps TRBD1 as D (5 bases). Trimming pared 4 bases from V and 4 bases from J, leaving 11 bases between. The CDR3 covers 14 residues. Per the germline V gene, CDR1 is LNHDA and CDR2 is SQIVND (reference sequence). The CDR3 DNA reads as TGTGCCAGTAGTAGGGGAAGGGGAAATCAGCCCCAGCATTTT. Encoded protein: CASSRGRGNQPQHF.